The 24 T cell receptor beta chains presented below share a single source sample, sequenced in a study of T-cell reconstitution after alpha-beta-depleted transplantation in children. Preparation of the TCRbeta library used unique molecular identifiers. MiXCR, run by TCRdb on the PCR reads, gives a single entry per CDR3 protein. The sample holds about 610,000 distinct CDR3 sequences; about 11% are singletons and the top ten take about 4%. Here the sequenced sample was PBMCs from the stem cell graft donor, taken from the stem cell graft. The receptors stem from a human donor who donated a stem cell graft to a child with acute myeloid leukemia.

This clonotype was seen ten or more times. The rearrangement links TRBV28 to TRBJ2-1; D unresolved. V lost 3 bases to trimming and J lost 6 bases, with 6 bases between them. The CDR3 has 12 residues. CDR1 is MDHEN, CDR2 SYDVKM, per germline. CDR3 DNA sequence: TGTGCCAGCAGTTTCCAGTTCAATGAGCAGTTCTTC. This gives the protein CASSFQFNEQFF. Full variable domain (missing parts from reference TRBV28 and TRBJ2-1): DVKVTQSSRYLVKRTGEKVFLECVQDMDHENMFWYRQDPGLGLRLIYFSYDVKMKEKGDIPEGYSVSREKKERFSLILESASTNQTSMYLCASSFQFNEQFFGPGTRLTVL.

The sample holds a few counts of this clonotype. V usage is TRBV5-1 and J usage is TRBJ1-1; a weak D match, TRBD1 (5 bases). Trimming took 0 bases from V and 7 from J, leaving 10 bases between them. From germline, CDR1 is SGHRS and CDR2 YFSETQ. The CDR3 consists of 13 residues. This CDR3 reads CASSLGPGGEAFF. CDR3 nucleotide sequence: TGCGCCAGCAGCTTGGGACCTGGGGGTGAAGCTTTCTTT.

There are a few counts of this clonotype. The CDR3 nucleotides read TGTGCCAGCAGCTTATTACGGGGAACCCGCTGGGAGCAGTACTTC. This encodes CASSLLRGTRWEQYF. This chain connects TRBV7-9 to TRBJ2-7, with D possibly being TRBD2 (5 bases). This CDR3 comprises 15 residues. The germline V and J ends were trimmed by 2 bases and 7 bases, with 18 bases remaining between them. Germline V gene lookup returns CDR1 SEHNR and CDR2 FQNEAQ (reference sequence).

The sample holds a few counts of this clonotype. V usage is TRBV20-1 and J usage is TRBJ2-7; TRBD2 might be the D (6 bases). Germline lookup yields CDR1 DFQATT and CDR2 SNEGSKA (reference sequence). CDR3 length: 12 residues. V gave up 6 bases and J gave up 4 bases, with 13 bases separating them. CDR3 amino acids: CSARLEFYEQYF. As DNA, the CDR3 is TGCAGTGCCCGACTAGAGTTTTACGAGCAGTACTTC.

This clonotype was observed many times. This chain joins TRBV4-2 and TRBJ2-5, with 13 bases matching TRBD2. There are 15 residues in the CDR3. Germline V gives CDR1 LGHNA, CDR2 YNFKEQ. V trimming: 6 bases; J trimming: 7 bases; junction bases outside the gene matches: 8. The CDR3 protein is CASRTGTSGIGTQYF. The CDR3 region has the DNA TGTGCCAGCAGGACCGGGACTAGCGGGATTGGGACCCAGTACTTC.

The V call is TRBV4-3, the J call TRBJ2-3; D might be TRBD1 (6 bases). Germline values: CDR1 LGHNA, CDR2 YSLEER. The V end was cut by 0 bases, the J end by 5 bases, with 18 bases between. The CDR3 is 17 residues long. In DNA form, the CDR3 reads TGCGCCAGCAGCCAAGACCCCCGCCAGGGGCTTTTAGATACGCAGTATTTT. As protein: CASSQDPRQGLLDTQYF.

This clonotype has a handful of counts. The chain joins TRBV29-1 to TRBJ2-7; 8 bases fit TRBD1. Trimming at V came to 7 bases and at J to 4 bases, leaving 12 bases not matched to a gene. From germline, CDR1 is SQVTM and CDR2 ANQGSEA. The CDR3 loop spans 14 amino acids. The DNA of the CDR3 is TGCAGCGCAGCCCCGGGACAGGCCTCATACGAGCAGTACTTC. Translating it yields CSAAPGQASYEQYF.

V usage is TRBV10-3 and J usage is TRBJ2-2; possible D gene TRBD2, 6 bases. This CDR3 has 13 residues. CDR1 and CDR2 (germline): ENHRY, SYGVKD. V lost 3 bases, J lost 5 bases, and 7 bases lay in between. The CDR3 nucleotides are TGTGCCATCAGTGACCGGGGGACCGGGGAGCTGTTTTTT. As protein: CAISDRGTGELFF.

This clonotype was counted at least ten times. The rearrangement uses TRBV4-3 and TRBJ2-1; D ambiguous. V was trimmed by 7 bases and J by 5 bases, leaving 18 bases between them. Germline V lookup: CDR1 LGHNA, CDR2 YSLEER. The CDR3 spans 15 residues. DNA of the CDR3: TGCGCCAGCACCACAAGGACCAGAAGGAACAATGAGCAGTTCTTC. Encoded protein: CASTTRTRRNNEQFF.

This clonotype occurred many times. The V call is TRBV29-1, the J call TRBJ2-3; 12 nucleotides agree with TRBD2. Germline trimming cut 7 bases from V and 4 bases from J; bases unmatched to any gene: 6. The CDR3 has 14 residues. Germline V lookup: CDR1 SQVTM, CDR2 ANQGSEA. The CDR3 coding sequence is TGCAGCGCCGCCGGGACTAGCGGGTCAGATACGCAGTATTTT. Translation: CSAAGTSGSDTQYF.

This clonotype was found many times. The chain uses TRBV9 and TRBJ2-3; 13 nucleotides line up with TRBD2. Germline lookup yields CDR1 SGDLS and CDR2 YYNGEE. With V trimmed by 6 bases and J by 6 bases, 10 bases remained unmatched. The CDR3 contains 16 residues. The CDR3 loop reads CASTLTTSGRWDTQYF. The CDR3 DNA sequence: TGTGCCAGCACCCTCACGACTAGCGGGAGGTGGGATACGCAGTATTTT.

This clonotype showed up just a few times. The chain employs TRBV5-8 and TRBJ2-7; D may be TRBD1 or TRBD2 (5 bases each). Germline assignment: CDR1 SGHTS and CDR2 YDEGEE. The CDR3 length is 16 residues. V was pared by 3 bases and J by 2 bases, with 18 bases between. The DNA for the CDR3 is TGTGCCAGCAGCTGGGGACCGCCTCCGTCCGCCTACGAGCAGTACTTC. Protein sequence: CASSWGPPPSAYEQYF.

This clonotype was detected many times. V gene TRBV28 combines with J gene TRBJ2-5; the D is unclear. In germline, CDR1 is MDHEN, CDR2 SYDVKM. There are 16 residues in the CDR3. Trimming left V 7 bases short and J 2 bases short, with 20 bases between. The CDR3 region has the DNA TGTGCCAGCACCTCTCGACACATTGGTAATCAAGAGACCCAGTACTTC. Its protein product is CASTSRHIGNQETQYF.

In nucleotides, the CDR3 is TGTGCCAGCAGCTTAGCCCCGACTAGTCTGGGTTATGAGCAGTTCTTC. Encoded protein: CASSLAPTSLGYEQFF. The chain employs TRBV7-2 and TRBJ2-1; maybe TRBD2 (6 bases). The CDR3 loop spans 16 amino acids. Germline CDR1 is SGHTA and CDR2 is FQGNSA. V lost 0 bases and J lost 8, with 17 bases in between.

The chain recombines TRBV5-1 with TRBJ1-1; 8 bases match TRBD1. The CDR3 has 17 residues. In germline, CDR1 is SGHRS, CDR2 YFSETQ. The J segment lost 4 bases and the V segment lost 0 bases, leaving 11 bases of the junction unmatched. This chain's CDR3 is CASSLGRQGARGTEAFF. The CDR3 DNA reads TGCGCCAGCAGCTTGGGTCGGCAGGGGGCTCGTGGCACTGAAGCTTTCTTT. Filled out from reference TRBV5-1 and TRBJ1-1, the complete variable domain reads KAGVTQTPRYLIKTRGQQVTLSCSPISGHRSVSWYQQTPGQGLQFLFEYFSETQRNKGNFPGRFSGRQFSNSRSEMNVSTLELGDSALYLCASSLGRQGARGTEAFFGQGTRLTVV.

The rearrangement uses TRBV6-1 and TRBJ1-2; TRBD1 is a possible D gene (5 bases). Trimming left V 6 bases short and J 2 bases short, with 10 bases between. The CDR3 covers 13 residues. Per the germline V gene, CDR1 is MNHNS and CDR2 is SASEGT. CDR3 protein: CASSERQNYGYTF. The DNA of the CDR3 is TGTGCCAGCAGCGAACGACAGAACTATGGCTACACCTTC.

The chain employs TRBV7-2 and TRBJ2-3; D might be TRBD1 (5 bases). Germline V CDR1 and CDR2: SGHTA, FQGNSA. The V end lost 1 base, the J end lost 6 bases, and 11 bases lay between the germline ends. The CDR3 spans 14 residues. The CDR3 region is CASSLGAGWDTQYF. CDR3 nucleotide sequence: TGTGCCAGCAGCTTAGGGGCAGGGTGGGATACGCAGTATTTT.

V and J are TRBV6-5 and TRBJ1-1, with TRBD1 as a possible D gene (6 bases). The CDR3 sequence is 13 residues long. Between the trimmed V and J ends, which lost 4 bases and 11 bases, there was a span of 17 bases. Germline CDR1 reads MNHEY; CDR2 reads SVGAGI. Here the CDR3 reads CASSSYGGQKAFF. CDR3 sequence (DNA): TGTGCCAGCAGTTCCTACGGGGGCCAAAAGGCTTTCTTT.

The table lists this clonotype with a few counts. The genes are TRBV12-3 or TRBV12-4 and TRBJ1-4; D unclear. The CDR3 has 14 amino acids. Trimming cost V 1 base and J 6 bases, with 9 bases left between them. CDR3 DNA sequence: TGTGCCAGCAGTTTAGGGACTCCCGATGAAAAACTGTTTTTT. Translating it yields CASSLGTPDEKLFF.

This clonotype was detected many times. This sequence joins TRBV4-3 and TRBJ2-2; 7 bases agree with TRBD1. With 1 base clipped from V and 5 bases from J, the junction kept 10 bases outside the gene matches. This CDR3 comprises 17 residues. In germline, CDR1 is LGHNA, CDR2 YSLEER. The CDR3 is CASSQGLATQGTGELFF. The DNA for the CDR3 is TGCGCCAGCAGCCAAGGTTTAGCTACACAGGGGACCGGGGAGCTGTTTTTT.

This clonotype was recorded many times. This chain connects TRBV29-1 to TRBJ1-2; D is perhaps TRBD1 (5 bases). Germline-derived CDR1 and CDR2 are SQVTM and ANQGSEA. With 1 base removed from V and 2 bases from J, the gap between germline ends came to 17 bases. The CDR3 sequence is 16 residues long. The CDR3 nucleotides are TGCAGCGTTGAAGGGGACTCTCGGTCCCCCAACTATGGCTACACCTTC. Encoded protein: CSVEGDSRSPNYGYTF.

The J gene is TRBJ2-2, the V gene TRBV12-5; 11 bases match TRBD2. The CDR3 is 17 residues long. Germline V gene sequence: CDR1 LGHNT, CDR2 FRNRAP. V was clipped by 1 base and J by 4 bases; unmatched bases: 5. CDR3: CASGLALGTSGTGELFF. For the CDR3, the DNA is TGTGCTAGTGGTTTGGCCCTCGGGACTAGCGGCACCGGGGAGCTGTTTTTT.

This clonotype was detected many times. This chain links TRBV10-3 with TRBJ2-7, with D possibly matching TRBD2 (5 bases). Germline CDR1 reads ENHRY; CDR2 reads SYGVKD. Trimming pared 4 bases from V and 2 bases from J, leaving 6 bases between. The CDR3 is 12 residues long. The CDR3 DNA is TGTGCCATCAGTGCCGGGACCTACGAGCAGTACTTC. Translating it yields CAISAGTYEQYF.

The V call is TRBV11-2, the J call TRBJ2-1; 9 bases map to TRBD2. Germline lookup yields CDR1 SGHAT and CDR2 FQNNGV. V dropped 5 bases and J dropped 9; count of bases not matched to a gene: 17. The CDR3 sequence is 17 residues long. The CDR3 loop reads CASSKKTTGLALFEQFF. DNA of the CDR3: TGTGCCAGCAGCAAAAAGACGACGGGACTAGCACTTTTTGAGCAGTTCTTC.